These T cell receptor beta chains were read from a single sample in a study of CD8 T cells in ankylosing spondylitis. TCRdb passed the 5' RACE reads through MiXCR, listing each CDR3 protein once. Of 800,000 to 900,000 distinct CDR3 sequences listed, 12% were seen once; the top ten hold 0.51%. Input material: blood, either unsorted or a sorted T cell fraction (not recorded which). These receptors came from a male donor with ankylosing spondylitis. The CDR3 runs from the conserved cysteine through the conserved F or W. A D gene is named only where the DNA matches it firmly. A row's size may be missing; if present it is once, few, many or a size class.

D gene	clone size	V gene	CDR3 length	J gene	CDR3 DNA	CDR3 protein
-	-	TRBV10-3	14	TRBJ2-1	TGTGCCATCAGAGGCATTACGGGGGAGAATGAGCAGTTCTTC	CAIRGITGENEQFF
-	few	TRBV10-3	15	TRBJ1-2	TGTGCCATCAGGCAAGGAACAGAGGAGAACTATGGCTACACCTTC	CAIRQGTEENYGYTF
-	few	TRBV10-3	14	TRBJ1-5	TGTGCCATCAGTGCCAGGGAGGAGGGGGAGCCCCAGCATTTT	CAISAREEGEPQHF
-	-	TRBV20-1	11	TRBJ2-7	TGCAGTGCTATGGGTGTCTACGAGCAGTACTTC	CSAMGVYEQYF
-	few	TRBV5-6	14	TRBJ1-3	TGTGCCAGCAGCCCCACCAGACAGGGAAACACCATATATTTT	CASSPTRQGNTIYF
TRBD2	-	TRBV6-2/TRBV6-3	13	TRBJ2-1	TGTGCCACCCTCCCTAGCGGACCCAATGAGCAGTTCTTC	CATLPSGPNEQFF
-	-	TRBV6-1	15	TRBJ2-2	TGTGCCAGCCGCCCCGGGATAATGATTAACGGGGAGCTGTTTTTT	CASRPGIMINGELFF
TRBD1	few	TRBV10-3	12	TRBJ2-3	TGTGCCATCGGGACAGACCCAGATACGCAGTATTTT	CAIGTDPDTQYF
-	few	TRBV2	13	TRBJ1-4	TGTGCCAGCAGTTCCGTGTGGGGGGAAAAACTGTTTTTT	CASSSVWGEKLFF
TRBD2	many	TRBV6-1	15	TRBJ2-7	TGTGCCAGCATCAAACGACTAGCGGGAAGGTACGAGCAGTACTTC	CASIKRLAGRYEQYF
-	-	TRBV4-1	15	TRBJ2-5	TGCGCCAGCAGCCCCTCGATCGCCAGAGGGGAGACCCAGTACTTC	CASSPSIARGETQYF
-	-	TRBV28	14	TRBJ2-7	TGTGCCAGCAGCCCAGTCGACAGAGTCGGTGAGCAGTACTTC	CASSPVDRVGEQYF
TRBD1	few	TRBV12-3/TRBV12-4	18	TRBJ1-4	TGTGCCAGCAGCCTATCAGGACAGGGCCCGTTAACTAATGAAAAACTGTTTTTT	CASSLSGQGPLTNEKLFF
-	-	TRBV4-3	16	TRBJ2-2	TGCGCCAGCAGCCAAGAAGACCGGGGCTGGGGCGGGGAGCTGTTTTTT	CASSQEDRGWGGELFF
-	many	TRBV7-2	12	TRBJ2-3	TGTGCCAGCAGCTTATCCGGCCATACGCAGTATTTT	CASSLSGHTQYF
-	-	TRBV12-3/TRBV12-4	15	TRBJ2-2	TGTGCCAGCAGTTTCGAAGGGTTTAACACCGGGGAGCTGTTTTTT	CASSFEGFNTGELFF
TRBD1	-	TRBV10-3	15	TRBJ2-1	TGTGCCATCAGACTTGGACAGGACTCCTACAATGAGCAGTTCTTC	CAIRLGQDSYNEQFF
TRBD1	many	TRBV20-1	13	TRBJ1-2	TGCAGTGCTTCCGGGACAGCCTCTTATGGCTACACCTTC	CSASGTASYGYTF
-	few	TRBV7-8	16	TRBJ2-1	TGTGCCAGCAGCTTTTCTCGGACAGCCACCTACAATGAGCAGTTCTTC	CASSFSRTATYNEQFF
-	-	TRBV15	12	TRBJ2-3	TGTGCCACCAGCAGAGATTTAATTGAGCAGTATTTT	CATSRDLIEQYF
-	-	TRBV6-5	13	TRBJ2-3	TGTGCCAGCAGTTACGTAAGCACAGATACGCAGTATTTT	CASSYVSTDTQYF
-	-	TRBV24-1	16	TRBJ2-2	TGTGCCACCGCCGAGCCGGGACGGCAAAACACCGGGGAGCTGTTTTTT	CATAEPGRQNTGELFF
-	-	TRBV20-1	12	TRBJ1-6	TGCAGTGCTAGAGCACTGTCTTCACCCCTCCACTTT	CSARALSSPLHF
-	many	TRBV4-3	13	TRBJ2-5	TGCGCCAGCAGCCGTCGAGTCCAAGAGACCCAGTACTTC	CASSRRVQETQYF
-	many	TRBV4-3	15	TRBJ2-4	TGCGCCAGCAGCCAAGACAGTTTAGCCAAAAACATTCAGTACTTC	CASSQDSLAKNIQYF
TRBD1	-	TRBV20-1	15	TRBJ1-1	TGCAGTGCTCTCAATTCCGGGACAGGTGACACTGAAGCTTTCTTT	CSALNSGTGDTEAFF